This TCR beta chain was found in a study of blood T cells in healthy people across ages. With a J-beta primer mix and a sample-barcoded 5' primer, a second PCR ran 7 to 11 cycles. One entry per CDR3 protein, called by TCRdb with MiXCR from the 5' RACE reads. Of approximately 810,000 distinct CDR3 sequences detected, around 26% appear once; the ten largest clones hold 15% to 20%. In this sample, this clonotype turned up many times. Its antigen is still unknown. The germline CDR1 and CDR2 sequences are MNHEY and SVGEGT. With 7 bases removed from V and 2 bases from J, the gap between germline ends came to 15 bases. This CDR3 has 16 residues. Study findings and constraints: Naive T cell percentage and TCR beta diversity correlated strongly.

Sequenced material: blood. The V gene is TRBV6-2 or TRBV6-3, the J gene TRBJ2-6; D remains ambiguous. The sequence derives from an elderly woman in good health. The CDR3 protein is CASTLLWGAGANVLTF. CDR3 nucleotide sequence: TGTGCCAGCACCCTATTATGGGGTGCTGGGGCCAACGTCCTGACTTTC.